Included here is one T cell receptor beta chain sequence, with context. No cognate antigen has been identified for it. Base qualities are not at hand, and no much larger clone is one base apart. Full-length TCR variable regions were amplified by 5' RACE PCR with constant-region reverse primers, followed by semi-nested PCR with Nested Universal Primer A. Using the ReliaPrep RNA Cell Miniprep System, total RNA was extracted, and the SMARTer RACE 5'/3' Kit was then used to reverse transcribe the RNA into 5'RACE-ready cDNA. Multiplex adaptors were used to barcode full-length TCR alpha and beta libraries, and the barcoded libraries were sequenced on an Illumina MiSeq. The original methods were these. For each of nine subset-tissue groups, sequencing data from the five patients were pooled, and the groups were compared by unsupervised clustering of TCR gene usage. The Morisita-Horn index was used to calculate repertoire similarity, with shared sequences weighted according to their contribution to each repertoire. The raw public reads went through TCRdb reprocessing: fastp at Q25, MiXCR clone calling, in-frame beta chains kept. Merged by CDR3 protein, the rows form single entries marked with the most common genes and DNA. For this entry, the V and J calls and clone size follow TCRdb and not the study's own pipeline. The sample records about 50,000 distinct CDR3 sequences, about 28% of which are singletons. The ten biggest clones cover 2.1% of the sample.

To purify naive CD4+ T cells, the Miltenyi Naive CD4+ T Cell Isolation kit was used, and CD25 microbeads served to deplete Tregs. Tregs, naive and memory CD4+ T cells from tumor, blood and ipsilateral draining lymph nodes of five or six breast cancer patients underwent full-length TCR alpha and beta sequencing. Ficoll density gradient centrifugation was used to isolate mononuclear cells from either lymph nodes or 45 to 50 ml of peripheral blood. A purity exceeding 90% was confirmed by FACS for the sorted cell populations. The data derive from a study (dated by TCRdb to 2015 to 2017). In terms of the full investigation: Whether tumor-infiltrating Tregs in breast cancer are recruited from blood Tregs or converted in situ from other CD4+ T cell subsets was tested.

General study outcomes and caveats: The greatest overlap of tumor-infiltrating Treg TCR alpha and beta sequences was observed with tumor naive CD4+ T cells, followed by blood naive CD4+ T cells. Tumor memory CD4+ T cell TCR gene usage clustered with blood and lymph node memory CD4+ cells and lymph node naive CD4+ cells. The larger-cohort validation was restricted to a single TCR beta V-J rearrangement rather than whole repertoires.

V is pruned by 4 bases and J by 1 base, leaving 5 bases of the junction without a gene match. The CDR3, cysteine through phenylalanine, is 15 amino acids long. Of all the DNA, just the CDR3 is kept, 45 bases in frame from base 1. From the germline V gene, CDR1 is SGHRS and CDR2 is YFSETQ. The sample taken for sequencing was naive CD4+ T cells sorted from blood. The intended sense of this specimen's cell subset or site label: naive CD4+ T cells, CD4+CD45RA+CD25-. The receptor's source is a female donor with breast cancer. The rearrangement joined TRBV5-1 to TRBJ1-1, with 9 junctional bases fitting TRBD1. In nucleotides, the sequence is TGCGCCAGCAGCCAAGGACAGGGGCGGAACACTGAAGCTTTCTTT. It codes for CASSQGQGRNTEAFF. With the portions outside the CDR3 filled from the reference TRBV5-1 and TRBJ1-1 genes, the complete variable region becomes KAGVTQTPRYLIKTRGQQVTLSCSPISGHRSVSWYQQTPGQGLQFLFEYFSETQRNKGNFPGRFSGRQFSNSRSEMNVSTLELGDSALYLCASSQGQGRNTEAFFGQGTRLTVV.